What follows are 19 T cell receptor beta chains derived from one specimen sequenced in a study of a mutant IDH1 vaccine in newly diagnosed glioma. Data came from immunoSEQ multiplex PCR; TCRdb stores just in-frame clones and leaves some out. The table shows approximately 66,000 clones, with around 84% occurring only once. The time point here: week 35, safety follow-up. The study gave 300 ug of mutant IDH1 20-mer peptide per vaccine dose, with topical imiquimod. Their recognized antigens are unknown. The input for sequencing was PBMCs, taken from a glioma patient whose treatment included an IDH1 peptide vaccine. Source of these receptors: a man between 25 and 39 years old with glioma.

The chain joins TRBV6-1 to TRBJ1-5; maybe TRBD1 (6 bases). Trimming removed 2 bases at V and 9 bases at J, with 11 bases between. The germline CDR1 and CDR2 sequences are MNHNS and SASEGT. The CDR3 covers 13 residues. This CDR3 is CASSELGASPQHF. CDR3 coding DNA: TGTGCCAGCAGTGAATTGGGGGCCTCGCCCCAGCATTTT.

The chain joins TRBV10-3 to TRBJ2-7; D uncertain. Germline CDR1 and CDR2: ENHRY and SYGVKD. This CDR3 has 13 residues. The V end was cut by 4 bases, the J end by 4 bases, with 11 bases between. CDR3 sequence: CAISGRAVYEQYF. For the CDR3, the DNA is TGTGCCATCAGTGGAAGGGCAGTTTACGAGCAGTACTTC.

This sequence joins TRBV2 and TRBJ2-2, with D perhaps matching TRBD1 or TRBD2 (5 bases each). The CDR3 sequence is 13 residues long. V lost 10 bases and J 5 bases, leaving 14 bases between the germline ends. CDR1 SNHLY and CDR2 FYNNEI come from the germline V gene. The CDR3 here is CANRDLGTGELFF. CDR3 sequence (DNA): TGTGCCAATCGGGACCTGGGGACCGGGGAGCTGTTTTTT.

The V gene is TRBV28, the J gene TRBJ2-7, with a tentative D call TRBD1 (6 bases). Germline V gene data show CDR1 as MDHEN and CDR2 as SYDVKM. The CDR3 sequence is 16 residues long. The V end was cut by 4 bases, the J end by 0 bases, with 16 bases between. CDR3 region: CASSSTGTWASYEQYF. DNA for the CDR3: TGTGCCAGCAGTTCCACAGGGACCTGGGCCTCCTACGAGCAGTACTTC.

The chain combines TRBV5-5 with TRBJ1-1; D uncertain. The CDR3 spans 14 residues. V was clipped by 4 bases and J by 2 bases, with 12 bases between them. CDR1 is SGHKS and CDR2 is YYEKEE in the germline V gene (reference sequence). The CDR3 here is CASSRSRGNTEAFF. The CDR3 coding sequence is TGTGCCAGCAGCCGGAGTCGGGGTAACACTGAAGCTTTCTTT. Based on the CDR3 plus reference TRBV5-5 and TRBJ1-1, the full variable domain is DAGVTQSPTHLIKTRGQQVTLRCSPISGHKSVSWYQQVLGQGPQFIFQYYEKEERGRGNFPDRFSARQFPNYSSELNVNALLLGDSALYLCASSRSRGNTEAFFGQGTRLTVV.

This chain links TRBV19 with TRBJ2-1; D remains ambiguous. This CDR3 has 18 amino acids. V gave up 8 bases and J gave up 0 bases, with 23 bases separating them. The germline V gene encodes CDR1 LNHDA and CDR2 SQIVND (reference sequence). CDR3 bases: TGTGCCAGTGGAAAGGACGGCCTCTCGAGGAGCTCCTACAATGAGCAGTTCTTC. This sequence encodes CASGKDGLSRSSYNEQFF.

The chain combines TRBV27 with TRBJ2-7; 8 bases agree with TRBD1. The CDR3 runs to 15 residues. The V segment lost 6 bases and the J segment 2 bases; nucleotides outside the gene matches: 9. Germline assignment: CDR1 MNHEY and CDR2 SMNVEV (reference sequence). The CDR3 here is CASSPGAGGTYEQYF. Written as DNA, the CDR3 is TGTGCCAGCAGCCCAGGAGCAGGGGGCACCTACGAGCAGTACTTC.

This chain connects TRBV11-2 to TRBJ1-2; D uncertain. The CDR3 has 12 residues. CDR1 and CDR2 (germline): SGHAT, FQNNGV. Trimming took off 5 bases at V and 5 bases at J, with 9 bases between the two ends. The CDR3 reads CASSHGEYGYTF. The DNA of the CDR3 is TGTGCCAGCAGCCACGGGGAGTATGGCTACACCTTC.

The chain recombines TRBV28 with TRBJ1-2; 7 bases align to TRBD1. The germline gives CDR1 MDHEN, CDR2 SYDVKM. With 7 bases clipped from V and 4 bases from J, the junction kept 6 bases outside the gene matches. There are 13 residues in the CDR3. The CDR3: CASKPTGAYGYTF. In DNA form, the CDR3 reads TGTGCCAGCAAACCTACAGGGGCCTATGGCTACACCTTC.

The gene calls are TRBV7-7 and TRBJ1-6; 7 bases fit TRBD1. This CDR3 region has 14 residues. V shed 2 bases, J shed 7 bases, and the junction held 2 bases outside the gene matches. Looked up from germline, CDR1 is SSHAT and CDR2 is FNYEAQ (reference sequence). The CDR3 reads CASSLNRGNSPLHF. The CDR3 DNA is TGTGCCAGCAGCTTAAACAGGGGAAATTCACCCCTCCACTTT.

This clone has just a few counts. The chain has TRBV7-2 and TRBJ2-7; 10 bases align to TRBD1. The CDR3 has 17 amino acids. V lost 1 base and J lost 1; bases outside the gene matches: 7. Germline V gene lookup returns CDR1 SGHTA and CDR2 FQGNSA. The CDR3 region is CASSLGTGGITSYEQYF. The CDR3 bases are TGTGCCAGCAGCTTAGGGACAGGGGGTATAACGTCCTACGAGCAGTACTTC.

The chain couples TRBV2 to TRBJ1-2, with D perhaps TRBD1 (5 bases). Germline lookup yields CDR1 SNHLY and CDR2 FYNNEI. CDR3 size: 15 residues. Trimming cost V 4 bases and J 0 bases, with 12 bases left between them. CDR3 protein: CASSGQHYANYGYTF. CDR3 DNA: TGTGCCAGCAGTGGACAGCACTACGCTAACTATGGCTACACCTTC.

To note about this clone: One end of the junction varies from germline; a read error may be responsible. The chain has TRBV5-6 and TRBJ1-1; D gene unclear. The CDR3 is 13 amino acids. CDR1 is SGHDT, CDR2 YYEEEE, per germline. This CDR3 reads CASSYRSNTEVFF. CDR3 bases: TGTGCCAGCAGCTATCGATCAAACACTGAAGTTTTCTTT.

V and J are TRBV4-1 and TRBJ1-5, with D maybe TRBD1 (5 bases). Per the germline V gene, CDR1 is MGHRA and CDR2 is YSYEKL. The CDR3 length is 14 residues. V was shortened by 4 bases and J by 5 bases, with 12 bases between the two germline ends. CDR3 DNA: TGCGCCAGCAGCCTCCGGGACGGTGATCAGCCCCAGCATTTT. Protein: CASSLRDGDQPQHF.

The chain is built from TRBV7-9 and TRBJ2-7, with TRBD1 matching 7 bases. The V and J ends lost 1 base and 4 bases, in that order; junction bases with no gene match: 7. Looked up from germline, CDR1 is SEHNR and CDR2 is FQNEAQ (reference sequence). The CDR3 covers 15 residues. CDR3: CASSLDVTGPYEQYF. The CDR3 bases are TGTGCCAGCAGCTTAGACGTGACAGGGCCGTACGAGCAGTACTTC.

The CDR3 loop reads CAISEGGTSGNTIYF. The CDR3, as DNA: TGTGCCATCAGTGAAGGGGGGACCTCTGGAAACACCATATATTTT. The rearrangement joins TRBV10-3 to TRBJ1-3; D possibly corresponds to TRBD1 (6 bases). V was pared by 3 bases and J by 0 bases, with 9 bases between. Germline-derived CDR1 and CDR2 are ENHRY and SYGVKD. The CDR3 contains 15 residues.

This clone came up a few times. The gene calls are TRBV4-1 and TRBJ1-1; D might be TRBD1 (6 bases). V dropped 2 bases and J dropped 0 bases, with 10 bases sitting between them. CDR3 length equals 15 residues. Germline-derived CDR1 and CDR2 are MGHRA and YSYEKL. CDR3 residues: CASSQLGTLNTEAFF. In nucleotides, the CDR3 is TGCGCCAGCAGCCAACTAGGGACATTGAACACTGAAGCTTTCTTT.

The chain combines TRBV5-1 with TRBJ1-2, with D perhaps TRBD1 (6 bases). The CDR3 has 15 residues. Germline values: CDR1 SGHRS, CDR2 YFSETQ. The V gene lost 5 bases and the J gene lost 3 bases, with 17 bases spanning the gap. The CDR3 is CASRPITGFDYGYTF. The DNA of the CDR3 is TGCGCCAGCAGACCGATCACAGGGTTCGACTATGGCTACACCTTC.

This clone is a singleton in its sample. This rearrangement joins TRBV2 to TRBJ2-5, with D possibly matching TRBD1 (5 bases). The CDR3 consists of 12 residues. V was clipped by 4 bases and J by 2 bases, with 5 bases between them. From germline, CDR1 is SNHLY and CDR2 FYNNEI. The CDR3 here is CASSGQQETQYF. DNA of the CDR3: TGTGCCAGCAGTGGACAGCAAGAGACCCAGTACTTC.